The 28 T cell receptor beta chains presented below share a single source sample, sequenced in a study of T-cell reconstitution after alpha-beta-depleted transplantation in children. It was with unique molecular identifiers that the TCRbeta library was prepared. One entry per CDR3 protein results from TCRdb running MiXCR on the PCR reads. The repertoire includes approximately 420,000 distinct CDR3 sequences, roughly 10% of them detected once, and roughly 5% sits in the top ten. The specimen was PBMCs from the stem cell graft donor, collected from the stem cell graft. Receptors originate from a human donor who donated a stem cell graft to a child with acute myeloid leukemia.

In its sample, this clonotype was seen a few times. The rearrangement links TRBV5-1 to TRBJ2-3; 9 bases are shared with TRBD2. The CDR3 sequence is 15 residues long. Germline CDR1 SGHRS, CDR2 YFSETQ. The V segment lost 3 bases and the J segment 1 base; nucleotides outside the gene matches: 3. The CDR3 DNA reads TGCGCCAGCAGCTCTAGCGGGAAGGGCACAGATACGCAGTATTTT. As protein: CASSSSGKGTDTQYF.

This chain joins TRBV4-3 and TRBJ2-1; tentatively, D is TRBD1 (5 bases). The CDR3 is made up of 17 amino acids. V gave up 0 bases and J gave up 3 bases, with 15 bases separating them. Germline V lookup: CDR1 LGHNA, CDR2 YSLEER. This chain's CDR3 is CASSQDIQSTGYNEQFF. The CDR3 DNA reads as TGCGCCAGCAGCCAAGATATACAGTCAACAGGCTACAATGAGCAGTTCTTC.

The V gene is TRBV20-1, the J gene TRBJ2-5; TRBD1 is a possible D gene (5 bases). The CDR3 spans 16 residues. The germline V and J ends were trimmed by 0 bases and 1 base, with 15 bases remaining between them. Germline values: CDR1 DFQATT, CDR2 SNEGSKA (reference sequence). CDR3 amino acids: CSARDPQAVAQETQYF. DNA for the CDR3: TGCAGTGCTAGAGATCCACAGGCCGTTGCCCAAGAGACCCAGTACTTC.

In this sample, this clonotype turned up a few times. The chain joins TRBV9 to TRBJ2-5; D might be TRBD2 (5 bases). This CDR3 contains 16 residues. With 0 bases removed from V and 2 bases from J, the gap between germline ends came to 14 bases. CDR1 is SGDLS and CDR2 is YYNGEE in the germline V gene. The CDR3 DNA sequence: TGTGCCAGCAGCGTAGGGTCGGGGAGACTACAAGAGACCCAGTACTTC. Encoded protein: CASSVGSGRLQETQYF.

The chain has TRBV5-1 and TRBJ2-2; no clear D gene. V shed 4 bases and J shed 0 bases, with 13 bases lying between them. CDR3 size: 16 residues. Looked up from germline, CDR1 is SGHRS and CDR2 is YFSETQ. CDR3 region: CASSPLSGANTGELFF. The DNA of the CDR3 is TGCGCCAGCAGCCCACTATCTGGCGCGAACACCGGGGAGCTGTTTTTT.

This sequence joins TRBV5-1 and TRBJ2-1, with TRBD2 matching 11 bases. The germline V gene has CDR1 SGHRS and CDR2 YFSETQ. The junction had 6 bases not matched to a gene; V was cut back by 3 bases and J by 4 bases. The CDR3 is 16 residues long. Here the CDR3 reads CASSSRLAGLYNEQFF. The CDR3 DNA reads TGCGCCAGCAGCTCACGACTAGCGGGATTGTACAATGAGCAGTTCTTC.

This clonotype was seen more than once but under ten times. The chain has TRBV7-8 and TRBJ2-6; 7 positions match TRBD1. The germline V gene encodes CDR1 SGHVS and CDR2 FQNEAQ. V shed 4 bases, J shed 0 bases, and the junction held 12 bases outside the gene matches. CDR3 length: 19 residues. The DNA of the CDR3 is TGTGCCAGCAGCTCTCAGATGGACAGGAAACACTCTGGGGCCAACGTCCTGACTTTC. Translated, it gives CASSSQMDRKHSGANVLTF.

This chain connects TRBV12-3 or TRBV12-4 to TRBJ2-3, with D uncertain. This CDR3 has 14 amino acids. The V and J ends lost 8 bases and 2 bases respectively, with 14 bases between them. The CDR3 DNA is TGTGCCAGCGGGTTTGCCAGATTCACAGATACGCAGTATTTT. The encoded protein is CASGFARFTDTQYF.

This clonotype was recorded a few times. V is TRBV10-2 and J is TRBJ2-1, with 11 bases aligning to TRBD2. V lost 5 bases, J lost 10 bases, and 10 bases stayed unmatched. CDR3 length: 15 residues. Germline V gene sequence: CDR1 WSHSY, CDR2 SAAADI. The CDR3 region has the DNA TGCGCCAGCAGTCCTAATAGCGGGAGGGCATCCGAGCAGTTCTTC. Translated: CASSPNSGRASEQFF.

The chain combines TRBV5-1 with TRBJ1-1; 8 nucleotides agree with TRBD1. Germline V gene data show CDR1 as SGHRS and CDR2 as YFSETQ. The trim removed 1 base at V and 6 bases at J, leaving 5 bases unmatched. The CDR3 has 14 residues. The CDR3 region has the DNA TGCGCCAGCAGCTTGAGGACAGGGAGCTCTGAAGCTTTCTTT. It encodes CASSLRTGSSEAFF.

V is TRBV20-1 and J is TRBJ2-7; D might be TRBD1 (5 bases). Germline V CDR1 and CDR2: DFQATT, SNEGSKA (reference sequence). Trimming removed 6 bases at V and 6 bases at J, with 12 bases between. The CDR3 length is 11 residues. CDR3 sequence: CSAGLGREQYF. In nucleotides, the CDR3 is TGCAGTGCGGGGCTCGGGCGCGAGCAGTACTTC.

The CDR3 protein is CASRIGGPSYNEQFF. CDR3 DNA: TGTGCCAGCAGGATCGGGGGACCTTCCTACAATGAGCAGTTCTTC. This chain links TRBV12-3 or TRBV12-4 with TRBJ2-1, with D perhaps matching TRBD2 (6 bases). The CDR3 contains 15 residues. Trimming left V 6 bases short and J 1 base short, with 13 bases between.

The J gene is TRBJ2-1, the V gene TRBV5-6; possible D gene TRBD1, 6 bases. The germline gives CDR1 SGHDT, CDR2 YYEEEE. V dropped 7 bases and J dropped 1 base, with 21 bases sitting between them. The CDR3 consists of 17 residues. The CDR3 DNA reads TGTGCCAGCGGTCGTGGACAGTTCGAATGGTCCTACAATGAGCAGTTCTTC. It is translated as CASGRGQFEWSYNEQFF.

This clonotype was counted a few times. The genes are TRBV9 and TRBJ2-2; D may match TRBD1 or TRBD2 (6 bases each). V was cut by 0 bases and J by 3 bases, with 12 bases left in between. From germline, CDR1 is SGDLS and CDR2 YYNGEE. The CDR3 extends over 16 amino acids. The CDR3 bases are TGTGCCAGCAGCGTAGTGGGGGGCCGGGACACCGGGGAGCTGTTTTTT. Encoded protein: CASSVVGGRDTGELFF.

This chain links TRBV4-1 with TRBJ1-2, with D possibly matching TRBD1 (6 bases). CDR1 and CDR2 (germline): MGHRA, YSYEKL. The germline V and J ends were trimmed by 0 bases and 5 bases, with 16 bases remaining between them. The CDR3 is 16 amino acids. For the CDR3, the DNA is TGCGCCAGCAGCCAAGAGAAGGACAGATTTATTTATGGCTACACCTTC. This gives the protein CASSQEKDRFIYGYTF.

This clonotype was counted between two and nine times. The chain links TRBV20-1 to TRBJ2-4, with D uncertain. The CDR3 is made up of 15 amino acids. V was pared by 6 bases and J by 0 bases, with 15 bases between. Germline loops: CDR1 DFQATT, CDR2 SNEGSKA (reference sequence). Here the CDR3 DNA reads TGCAGTGCGCGACGCGAACTCCTAGCCAAAAACATTCAGTACTTC. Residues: CSARRELLAKNIQYF.

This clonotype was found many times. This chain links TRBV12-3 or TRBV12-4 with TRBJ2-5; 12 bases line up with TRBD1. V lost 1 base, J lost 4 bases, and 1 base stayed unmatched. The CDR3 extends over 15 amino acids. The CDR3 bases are TGTGCCAGCAGTTTAGGGGACAGGGGGCTAGAGACCCAGTACTTC. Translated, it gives CASSLGDRGLETQYF.

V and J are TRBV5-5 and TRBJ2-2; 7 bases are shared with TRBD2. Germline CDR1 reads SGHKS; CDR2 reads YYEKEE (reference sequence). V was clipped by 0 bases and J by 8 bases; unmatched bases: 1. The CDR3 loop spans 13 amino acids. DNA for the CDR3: TGTGCCAGCAGCTTGGCCGGGAGGGGGGAGCTGTTTTTT. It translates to CASSLAGRGELFF.

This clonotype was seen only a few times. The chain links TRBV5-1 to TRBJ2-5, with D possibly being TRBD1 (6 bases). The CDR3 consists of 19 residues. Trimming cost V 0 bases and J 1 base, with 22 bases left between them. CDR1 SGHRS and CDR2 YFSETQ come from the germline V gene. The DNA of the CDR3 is TGCGCCAGCAGCTTGGTGAGCCCACAGGGTATAAGGGGCCAAGAGACCCAGTACTTC. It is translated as CASSLVSPQGIRGQETQYF.

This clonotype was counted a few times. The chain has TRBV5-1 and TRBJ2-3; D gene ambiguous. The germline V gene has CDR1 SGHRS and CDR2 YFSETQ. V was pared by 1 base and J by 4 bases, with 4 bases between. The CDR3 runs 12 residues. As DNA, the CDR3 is TGCGCCAGCAGCTTGAGACCAGATACGCAGTATTTT. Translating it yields CASSLRPDTQYF.

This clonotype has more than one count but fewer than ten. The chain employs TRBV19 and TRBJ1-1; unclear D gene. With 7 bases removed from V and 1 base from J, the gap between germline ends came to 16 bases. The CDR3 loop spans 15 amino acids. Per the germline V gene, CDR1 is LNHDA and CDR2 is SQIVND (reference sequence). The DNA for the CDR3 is TGTGCCAGTACCCCCGTAGGACGTCAGAACACTGAAGCTTTCTTT. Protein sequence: CASTPVGRQNTEAFF.

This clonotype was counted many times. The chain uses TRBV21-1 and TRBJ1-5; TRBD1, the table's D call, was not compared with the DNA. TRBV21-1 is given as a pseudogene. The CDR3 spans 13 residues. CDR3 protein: CASIPDGNQPQHF. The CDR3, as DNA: TGTGCCAGCATCCCGGACGGAAATCAGCCCCAGCATTTT.

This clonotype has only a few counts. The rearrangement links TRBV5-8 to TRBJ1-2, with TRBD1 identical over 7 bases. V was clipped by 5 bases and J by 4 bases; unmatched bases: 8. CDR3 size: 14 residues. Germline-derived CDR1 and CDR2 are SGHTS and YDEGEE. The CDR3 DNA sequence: TGTGCCAGCAGTGATAGACAGGGAGTCTATGGCTACACCTTC. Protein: CASSDRQGVYGYTF.

The CDR3, as DNA: TGTGCCACCAGCAGAGGACGCGGACAACCTAGCACAGATACGCAGTATTTT. Its translation is CATSRGRGQPSTDTQYF. The chain couples TRBV15 to TRBJ2-3, with D possibly TRBD1 on 5 matching bases. CDR3 length: 17 amino acids. Trimming removed 1 base at V and 0 bases at J, with 14 bases between. Germline CDR1 is LNHNV and CDR2 is YYDKDF (reference sequence).

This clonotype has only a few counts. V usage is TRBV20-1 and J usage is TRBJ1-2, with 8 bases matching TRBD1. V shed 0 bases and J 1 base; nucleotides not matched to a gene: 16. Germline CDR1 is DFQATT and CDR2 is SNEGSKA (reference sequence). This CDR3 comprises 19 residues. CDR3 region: CSARDQSPRQGAFNYGYTF. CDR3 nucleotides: TGCAGTGCTAGAGATCAATCTCCTCGGCAGGGGGCCTTTAACTATGGCTACACCTTC.

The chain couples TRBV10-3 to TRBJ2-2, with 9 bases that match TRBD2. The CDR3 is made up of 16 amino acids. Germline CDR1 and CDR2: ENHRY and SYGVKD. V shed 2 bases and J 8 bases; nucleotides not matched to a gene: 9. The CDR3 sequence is CAISESGGRAGGELFF. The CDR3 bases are TGTGCCATCAGTGAGAGCGGCGGGAGGGCAGGAGGGGAGCTGTTTTTT.

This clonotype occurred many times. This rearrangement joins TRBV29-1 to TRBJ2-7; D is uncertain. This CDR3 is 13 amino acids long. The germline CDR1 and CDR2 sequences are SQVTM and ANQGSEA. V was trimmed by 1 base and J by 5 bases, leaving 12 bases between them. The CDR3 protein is CSVEGEGLHEQYF. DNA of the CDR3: TGCAGCGTTGAAGGGGAAGGTCTCCACGAGCAGTACTTC.

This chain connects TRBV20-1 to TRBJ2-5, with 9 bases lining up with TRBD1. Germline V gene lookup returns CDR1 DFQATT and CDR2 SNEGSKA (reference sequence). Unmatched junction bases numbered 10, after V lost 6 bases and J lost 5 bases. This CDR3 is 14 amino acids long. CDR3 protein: CSALPDRGVETQYF. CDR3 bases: TGCAGTGCACTTCCTGACAGGGGGGTGGAGACCCAGTACTTC.